The entry that follows covers one T cell receptor beta chain sequence. This entry is derived from a study of blood T cells in healthy people across ages. Using a J-beta primer mix together with a sample-barcoded 5' primer, a second PCR was run for about 6 to 12 cycles. Each CDR3 protein gets one entry after TCRdb re-called the 5' RACE reads with MiXCR. The data show some 780,000 distinct CDR3 sequences, about 56% seen once. The specimen was blood. The TCR was taken from a man aged 35-49 years in good health.

This CDR3 reads CASSFGKGQGADTQYF. The DNA for the CDR3 is TGTGCCAGCAGTTTTGGGAAGGGACAGGGCGCAGATACGCAGTATTTT. The genes are TRBV6-5 and TRBJ2-3; TRBD1 aligns across 9 bases. Germline V lookup: CDR1 MNHEY, CDR2 SVGAGI. The CDR3 length is 16 residues. Germline trimming cut 4 bases from V and 4 bases from J; bases unmatched to any gene: 9.